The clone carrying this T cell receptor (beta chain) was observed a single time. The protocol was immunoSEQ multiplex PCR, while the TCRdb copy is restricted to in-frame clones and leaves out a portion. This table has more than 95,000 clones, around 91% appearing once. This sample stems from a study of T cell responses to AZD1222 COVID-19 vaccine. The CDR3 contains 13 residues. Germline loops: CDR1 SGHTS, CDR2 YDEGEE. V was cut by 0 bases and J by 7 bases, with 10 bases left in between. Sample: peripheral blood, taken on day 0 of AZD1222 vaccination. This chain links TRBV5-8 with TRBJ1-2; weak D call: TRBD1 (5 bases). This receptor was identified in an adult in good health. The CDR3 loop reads CASSLVDIIGYTF. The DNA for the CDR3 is TGTGCCAGCAGCTTGGTGGACATTATTGGCTACACCTTC.